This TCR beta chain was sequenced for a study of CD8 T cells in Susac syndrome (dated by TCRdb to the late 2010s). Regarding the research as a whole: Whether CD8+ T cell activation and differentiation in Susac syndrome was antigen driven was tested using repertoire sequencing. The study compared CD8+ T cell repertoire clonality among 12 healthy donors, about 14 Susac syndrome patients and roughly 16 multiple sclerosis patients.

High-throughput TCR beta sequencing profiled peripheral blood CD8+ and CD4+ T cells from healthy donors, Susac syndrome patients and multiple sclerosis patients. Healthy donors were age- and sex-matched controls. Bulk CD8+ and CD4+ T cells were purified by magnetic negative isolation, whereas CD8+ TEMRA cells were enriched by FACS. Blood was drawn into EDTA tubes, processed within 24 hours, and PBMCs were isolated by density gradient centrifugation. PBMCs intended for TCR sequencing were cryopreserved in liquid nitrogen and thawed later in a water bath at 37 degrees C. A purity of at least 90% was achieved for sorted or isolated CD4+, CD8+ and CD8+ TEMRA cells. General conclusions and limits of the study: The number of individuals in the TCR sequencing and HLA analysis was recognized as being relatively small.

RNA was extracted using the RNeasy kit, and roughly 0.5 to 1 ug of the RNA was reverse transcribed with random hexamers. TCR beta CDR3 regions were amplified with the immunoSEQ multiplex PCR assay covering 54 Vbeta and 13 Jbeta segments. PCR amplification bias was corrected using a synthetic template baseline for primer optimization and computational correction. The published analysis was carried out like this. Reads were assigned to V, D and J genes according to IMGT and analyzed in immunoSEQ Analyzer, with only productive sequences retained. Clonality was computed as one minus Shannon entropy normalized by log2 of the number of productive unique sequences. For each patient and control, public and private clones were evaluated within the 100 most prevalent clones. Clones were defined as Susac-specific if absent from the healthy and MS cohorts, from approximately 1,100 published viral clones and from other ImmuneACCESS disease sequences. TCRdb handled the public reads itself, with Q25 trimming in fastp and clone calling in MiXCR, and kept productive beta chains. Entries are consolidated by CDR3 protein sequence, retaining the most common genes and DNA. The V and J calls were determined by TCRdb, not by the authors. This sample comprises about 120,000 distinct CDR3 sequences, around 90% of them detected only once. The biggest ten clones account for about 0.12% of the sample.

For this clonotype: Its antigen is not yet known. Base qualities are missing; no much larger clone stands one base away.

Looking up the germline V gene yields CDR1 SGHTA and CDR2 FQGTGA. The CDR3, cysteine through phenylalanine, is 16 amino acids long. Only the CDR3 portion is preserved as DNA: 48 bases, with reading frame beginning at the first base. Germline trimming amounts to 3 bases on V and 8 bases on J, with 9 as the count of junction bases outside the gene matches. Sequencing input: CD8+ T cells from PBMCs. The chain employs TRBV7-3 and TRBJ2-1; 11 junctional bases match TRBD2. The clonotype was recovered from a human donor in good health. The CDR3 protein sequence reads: CASSLTTSGENYEQFF. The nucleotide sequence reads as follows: TGTGCCAGCAGCTTGACGACTAGCGGGGAGAACTATGAGCAGTTCTTC.